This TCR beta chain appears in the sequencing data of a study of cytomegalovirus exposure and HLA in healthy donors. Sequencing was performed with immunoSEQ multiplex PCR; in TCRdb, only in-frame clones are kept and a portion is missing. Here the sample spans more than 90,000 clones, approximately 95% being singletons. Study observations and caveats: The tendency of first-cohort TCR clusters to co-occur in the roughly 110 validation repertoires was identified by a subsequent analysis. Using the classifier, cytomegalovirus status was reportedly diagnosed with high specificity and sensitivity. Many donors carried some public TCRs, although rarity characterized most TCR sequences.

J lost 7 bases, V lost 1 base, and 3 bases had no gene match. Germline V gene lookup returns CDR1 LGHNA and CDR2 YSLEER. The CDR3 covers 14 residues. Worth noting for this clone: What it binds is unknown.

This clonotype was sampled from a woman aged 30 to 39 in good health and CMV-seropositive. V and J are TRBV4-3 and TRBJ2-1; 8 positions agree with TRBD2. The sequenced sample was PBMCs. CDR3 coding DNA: TGCGCCAGCAGCCAAGCCGGCGGGAGGAATGAGCAGTTCTTC. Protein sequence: CASSQAGGRNEQFF.